The 12 T cell receptor beta chains reported below all come from one sample, sequenced in a study of regulatory T cells in long-lasting Graves disease. Assembly of TCR beta libraries relied on iRepertoire HTBI primers together with Arm-PCR of CDR3 regions. In TCRdb, the multiplex PCR reads were re-called with MiXCR into one record per CDR3 protein. Of hundreds of thousands of distinct CDR3 sequences in the sample, about 13% are singletons; the top ten hold 10%. Stated time point: newly diagnosed GD, antithyroid drugs for less than 3 months. PBMCs were the source of the RNA used for TCR sequencing. The sample also formed part of further work on T cells in Graves' hyperthyroidism and ophthalmopathy.

The source was peripheral blood mononuclear cells (PBMCs), collected at new diagnosis, from a patient treated with antithyroid drugs. All receptors come from a man under 40 with Graves disease.

V usage is TRBV6-1 and J usage is TRBJ1-5, with 9 bases lining up with TRBD1. The CDR3 length is 15 residues. Germline V gene data show CDR1 as MNHNS and CDR2 as SASEGT. With 4 bases clipped from V and 9 bases from J, the junction kept 10 bases outside the gene matches. The CDR3 is CASSVGQGIYWPQHF. For the CDR3, the DNA is TGTGCCAGCAGTGTGGGACAGGGAATTTATTGGCCCCAGCATTTT.

This sequence joins TRBV12-3 or TRBV12-4 and TRBJ2-7; 9 bases fit TRBD1. V dropped 2 bases and J dropped 3; count of bases not matched to a gene: 5. The CDR3 has 15 amino acids. The CDR3 reads CASSLFPGQGYEQYF. Here the CDR3 DNA reads TGTGCCAGCAGTTTATTTCCGGGACAGGGCTACGAGCAGTACTTC.

Only a few counts were recorded for this clonotype. The junction departs from the called germline gene at one end, perhaps through a read error. The genes are TRBV5-1 and TRBJ2-7, with 11 bases identical to TRBD2. Germline V lookup: CDR1 SGHRS, CDR2 YFSETQ. The CDR3 totals 16 residues. The CDR3 here is CASSLEGLAGGYEQYF. The CDR3, as DNA: TGTGCCAGCAGCTTGGAAGGCCTAGCGGGAGGTTACGAGCAGTACTTC.

This clonotype was picked up many times. This chain connects TRBV24-1 to TRBJ2-7; D gene unclear. CDR1 is KGHDR and CDR2 is SFDVKD in the germline V gene. V shed 3 bases and J shed 3 bases, with 8 bases lying between them. The CDR3 sequence is 13 residues long. In nucleotides, the CDR3 is TGTGCCACCAGTGATCCGGCCGACTACGAGCAGTACTTC. This gives the protein CATSDPADYEQYF.

In this sample, this clonotype turned up many times. The V call is TRBV27, the J call TRBJ2-1; 7 bases align to TRBD1. CDR3 size: 17 residues. Germline V gene lookup returns CDR1 MNHEY and CDR2 SMNVEV (reference sequence). V lost 2 bases, J lost 8 bases, and 15 bases stayed unmatched. The CDR3 nucleotides read TGTGCCAGCAGTTTAACTAAAGGACAGGAGCTAGGGGATGAGCAGTTCTTC. Translation: CASSLTKGQELGDEQFF.

Ten or more counts support this clonotype. Germline is not matched at one junction end, which may reflect a read error. CDR3 residues: CVSSLGTSGDTQYF. The CDR3 DNA reads TGCGTCAGCAGCTTAGGGACTAGCGGAGATACGCAGTATTTT. The rearrangement joins TRBV5-1 to TRBJ2-3; 11 nucleotides agree with TRBD2. CDR3 length: 14 residues. Germline assignment: CDR1 SGHRS and CDR2 YFSETQ. The complete variable domain, with remaining parts taken from reference TRBV5-1 and TRBJ2-3, reads KAGVTQTPRYLIKTRGQQVTLSCSPISGHRSVSWYQQTPGQGLQFLFEYFSETQRNKGNFPGRFSGRQFSNSRSEMNVSTLELGDSALYLCVSSLGTSGDTQYFGPGTRLTVL.

The chain combines TRBV6-1 with TRBJ2-7; D may correspond to TRBD1 or TRBD2 (6 bases each). V was pared by 9 bases and J by 6 bases, with 21 bases between. Germline V gives CDR1 MNHNS, CDR2 SASEGT. This CDR3 is built from 14 residues. The CDR3 loop reads CASRLGGEEFEQYF. DNA of the CDR3: TGTGCCAGTAGACTCGGGGGCGAGGAATTCGAGCAGTACTTC.

The rearrangement joins TRBV10-3 to TRBJ2-1, with TRBD1 identical over 9 bases. Germline V gene data show CDR1 as ENHRY and CDR2 as SYGVKD. V trimming: 1 base; J trimming: 9 bases; junction bases outside the gene matches: 7. The CDR3 is 15 residues long. This CDR3 reads CAISEYNRGQGEQFF. CDR3 nucleotides: TGTGCCATCAGTGAGTACAACAGGGGGCAGGGTGAGCAGTTCTTC.

Concerning this clonotype: This could be a read error, since a much larger clone is one nucleotide away. This chain's CDR3 is CASNSGRASSYEQYF. The CDR3 region has the DNA TGTGCCAGCAACTCGGGCAGGGCGAGCTCCTACGAGCAGTACTTC. J is TRBJ2-7 and V is TRBV2; D may be TRBD1 (5 bases). This CDR3 has 15 amino acids. Deletions cut 7 bases from V and 0 bases from J, with 16 bases between. CDR1 SNHLY and CDR2 FYNNEI come from the germline V gene.

V gene TRBV20-1 combines with J gene TRBJ1-1; D remains unclear. The CDR3 spans 11 residues. Per the germline V gene, CDR1 is DFQATT and CDR2 is SNEGSKA (reference sequence). V lost 2 bases, J lost 10 bases, and 11 bases lay in between. The CDR3, as DNA: TGCAGTGCTAGAATCACGAGAGGAGCTTTCTTT. Residues: CSARITRGAFF.

This clonotype has a count of ten or more. This chain uses TRBV2 with TRBJ1-2; 7 nucleotides line up with TRBD1. Trimming took 6 bases from V and 7 from J; bases not matched to a gene: 11. Germline CDR1 SNHLY, CDR2 FYNNEI. This CDR3 comprises 14 residues. CDR3 residues: CASRGGQTFGGYTF. DNA of the CDR3: TGTGCCAGCAGGGGGGGACAGACGTTTGGTGGCTACACCTTC.

This clonotype has a handful of counts. The genes are TRBV7-7 and TRBJ2-7, with D perhaps matching TRBD1 or TRBD2 (5 bases each). Per germline, CDR1 SSHAT and CDR2 FNYEAQ (reference sequence). The V gene lost 3 bases and the J gene lost 4 bases, with 13 bases spanning the gap. The CDR3 spans 14 residues. The CDR3 nucleotides are TGTGCCAGCAGCTTTCGGGAAGGGGTATACGAGCAGTACTTC. Its protein product is CASSFREGVYEQYF.